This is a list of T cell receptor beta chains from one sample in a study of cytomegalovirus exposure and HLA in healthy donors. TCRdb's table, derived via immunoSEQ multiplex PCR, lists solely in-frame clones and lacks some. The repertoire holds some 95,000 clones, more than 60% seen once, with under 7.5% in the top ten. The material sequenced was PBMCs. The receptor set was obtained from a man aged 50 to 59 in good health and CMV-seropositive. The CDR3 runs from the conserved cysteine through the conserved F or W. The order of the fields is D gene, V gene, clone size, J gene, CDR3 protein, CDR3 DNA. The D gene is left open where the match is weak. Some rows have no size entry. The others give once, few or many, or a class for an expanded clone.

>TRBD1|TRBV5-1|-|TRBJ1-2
CASSFLGQGDYGYTF
TGCGCCAGCAGCTTCCTGGGACAGGGTGACTATGGCTACACCTTC
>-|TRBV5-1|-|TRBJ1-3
CASSLGGAGNTIYF
TGCGCCAGCAGCTTGGGGGGCGCTGGAAACACCATATATTTT
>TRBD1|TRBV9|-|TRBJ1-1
CASSPLGTGGVDTEAFF
TGTGCCAGCAGCCCCTTAGGGACAGGGGGCGTAGACACTGAAGCTTTCTTT
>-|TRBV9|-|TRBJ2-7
CASSVGGVSTYEQYF
TGTGCCAGCAGCGTAGGGGGGGTATCGACCTACGAGCAGTACTTC
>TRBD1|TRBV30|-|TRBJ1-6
CAWSVKDRDSSPLHF
TGTGCCTGGAGTGTAAAGGACAGGGACTCATCACCCCTCCACTTT
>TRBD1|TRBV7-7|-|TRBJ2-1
CASSPPGTADYNEQFF
TGTGCCAGCAGCCCACCCGGGACAGCCGATTACAATGAGCAGTTCTTC
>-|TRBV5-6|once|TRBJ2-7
CASSLRTKSSYEQYF
TGTGCCAGCAGCTTACGGACAAAATCCTCCTACGAGCAGTACTTC
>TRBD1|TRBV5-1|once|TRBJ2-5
CASSLRQGQQETQYF
TGCGCCAGCAGCCTACGACAGGGGCAACAAGAGACCCAGTACTTC
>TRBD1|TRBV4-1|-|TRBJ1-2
CASSHGTGNGYTF
TGCGCCAGCAGCCATGGGACAGGGAACGGCTACACCTTC
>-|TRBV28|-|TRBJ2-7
CASSFNRAPSYEQYF
TGTGCCAGCAGTTTCAACAGGGCCCCTTCCTACGAGCAGTACTTC
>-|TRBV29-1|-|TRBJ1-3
CSAEGGVGNTIYF
TGCAGCGCCGAAGGGGGTGTTGGAAACACCATATATTTT
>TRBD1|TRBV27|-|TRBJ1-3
CASSSRGGTGSGNTIYF
TGTGCCAGCAGTTCAAGGGGGGGGACAGGCTCAGGAAACACCATATATTTT
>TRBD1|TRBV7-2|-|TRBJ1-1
CASSLGTGYTEAFF
TGTGCCAGCAGCTTAGGGACAGGGTACACTGAAGCTTTCTTT
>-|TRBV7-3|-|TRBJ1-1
CASSLSRDTEAFF
TGTGCCAGCAGCTTGAGCCGAGACACTGAAGCTTTCTTT
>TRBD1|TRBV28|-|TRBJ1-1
CASSQDRGRAFF
TGTGCCAGCAGTCAGGACAGGGGACGAGCTTTCTTT